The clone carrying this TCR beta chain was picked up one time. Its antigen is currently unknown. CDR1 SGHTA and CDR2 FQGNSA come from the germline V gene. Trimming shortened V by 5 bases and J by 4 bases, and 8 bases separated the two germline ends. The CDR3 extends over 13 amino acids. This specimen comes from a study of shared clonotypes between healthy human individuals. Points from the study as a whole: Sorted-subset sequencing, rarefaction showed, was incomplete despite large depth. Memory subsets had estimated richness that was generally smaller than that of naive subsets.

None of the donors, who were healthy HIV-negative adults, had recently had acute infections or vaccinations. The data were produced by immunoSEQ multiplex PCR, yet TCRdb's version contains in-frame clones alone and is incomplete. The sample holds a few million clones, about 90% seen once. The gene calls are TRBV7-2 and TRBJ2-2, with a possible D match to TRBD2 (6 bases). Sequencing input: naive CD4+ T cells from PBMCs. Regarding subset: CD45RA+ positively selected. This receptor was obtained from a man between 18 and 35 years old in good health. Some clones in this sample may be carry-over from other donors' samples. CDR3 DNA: TGTGCCAGCAGCCGAGCGGGCACCGGGGAGCTGTTTTTT. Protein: CASSRAGTGELFF.